This TCR beta chain was observed in a study of Ad26.COV2.S vaccination and SARS-CoV-2 variants. The CDR3 is 14 amino acids. Looked up from germline, CDR1 is MNHEY and CDR2 is SMNVEV (reference sequence). V dropped 5 bases and J dropped 7; count of bases not matched to a gene: 9. Clones were sequenced by immunoSEQ multiplex PCR, and TCRdb holds only the in-frame ones, with some missing. The sample has around 370,000 clones, about 92% seen once. The chain combines TRBV27 with TRBJ2-3; the match to TRBD2 covers 7 bases. This clonotype was obtained from a human donor who had recovered from COVID-19. The sample was peripheral blood, taken after recovery from COVID-19. CDR3 residues: CASSANGGRNTQYF. In nucleotides, the CDR3 is TGTGCCAGCAGTGCGAACGGGGGGAGGAATACGCAGTATTTT.